The 32 T cell receptor beta chains below come from one sample, sequenced in a study of blood T cell repertoires in COVID-19. Only in-frame clones appear in the TCRdb table, and some are missing; sequencing was by immunoSEQ multiplex PCR. The table lists 190,000 or so clones, about 83% of them singletons. Sample: peripheral blood. These TCRs come from a man in his fifties or sixties who had recovered from COVID-19.

The chain couples TRBV5-6 to TRBJ2-4; 9 bases are a match to TRBD2. Germline V lookup: CDR1 SGHDT, CDR2 YYEEEE. CDR3 size: 12 residues. Trimming took 10 bases from V and 8 from J; bases not matched to a gene: 7. The DNA of the CDR3 is TGTGCCCGAGCGGGGGGACCTCACATTCAGTACTTC. The encoded protein is CARAGGPHIQYF.

The chain combines TRBV30 with TRBJ1-1; 7 bases agree with TRBD1. V trimming: 8 bases; J trimming: 5 bases; junction bases outside the gene matches: 11. Germline V gives CDR1 GTSNPN, CDR2 SVGIG (reference sequence). The CDR3 has 13 amino acids. The CDR3 DNA is TGTGCCCTAAAGGAGGGGGCAGGGACTGAAGCTTTCTTT. Its protein product is CALKEGAGTEAFF.

The rearrangement uses TRBV30 and TRBJ1-5; 10 positions agree with TRBD1. Trimming took 1 base from V and 11 from J; bases not matched to a gene: 8. CDR1 and CDR2 (germline): GTSNPN, SVGIG (reference sequence). The CDR3 has 14 residues. CDR3 sequence: CAWSASRTGGTQHF. In DNA, the CDR3 is TGTGCCTGGAGTGCCTCCCGGACAGGGGGGACCCAGCATTTT.

This rearrangement joins TRBV5-1 to TRBJ2-1, with 14 bases matching TRBD2. Unmatched junction bases numbered 10, after V lost 2 bases and J lost 12 bases. The CDR3 spans 16 residues. The germline V gene has CDR1 SGHRS and CDR2 YFSETQ. The CDR3 loop is CASSLARLAGGAGQFF. The CDR3 nucleotides are TGCGCCAGCAGCTTAGCCCGACTAGCGGGAGGGGCGGGGCAGTTCTTC.

The chain employs TRBV7-9 and TRBJ2-1; 7 nucleotides agree with TRBD1. The CDR3 is made up of 13 amino acids. V was pared by 8 bases and J by 9 bases, with 10 bases of the junction left unmatched. Germline values: CDR1 SEHNR, CDR2 FQNEAQ (reference sequence). In nucleotides, the CDR3 is TGTGCCAGCTGGACAGGTTTAGTCGGTGAGCAGTTCTTC. It yields the protein CASWTGLVGEQFF. The full variable domain, completed using reference TRBV7-9 and TRBJ2-1, is DTGVSQNPRHKITKRGQNVTFRCDPISEHNRLYWYRQTLGQGPEFLTYFQNEAQLEKSRLLSDRFSAERPKGSFSTLEIQRTEQGDSAMYLCASWTGLVGEQFFGPGTRLTVL.

The V call is TRBV6-6, the J call TRBJ1-4; D remains ambiguous. The CDR3 totals 16 residues. The germline gives CDR1 MNHNY, CDR2 SVGAGI (reference sequence). V was cut by 4 bases and J by 0 bases, with 12 bases left in between. The CDR3 loop is CASSSPLYATNEKLFF. In DNA form, the CDR3 reads TGTGCCAGCAGTTCCCCCCTTTATGCAACTAATGAAAAACTGTTTTTT.

The genes are TRBV10-1 and TRBJ1-1, with 9 bases identical to TRBD1. The germline V gene encodes CDR1 WNHNN and CDR2 SYGVQD (reference sequence). Trimming removed 0 bases from V and 7 bases from J; junction bases left unmatched: 0. This CDR3 has 13 residues. The CDR3 DNA reads as TGCGCCAGCAGTGAGTCGGACAGGGGTGAAGCTTTCTTT. Its translation: CASSESDRGEAFF.

The chain recombines TRBV9 with TRBJ2-1; the D gene is possibly TRBD2 (5 bases). The V end was cut by 4 bases, the J end by 4 bases, with 9 bases between. In germline, CDR1 is SGDLS, CDR2 YYNGEE. This CDR3 is built from 13 residues. Here the CDR3 DNA reads TGTGCCAGCAGCCCGGGATCTTACAATGAGCAGTTCTTC. Amino acids: CASSPGSYNEQFF.

This clone turned up a few times. This sample includes further DNA sequences coding for the same CDR3. The chain links TRBV5-1 to TRBJ1-5; D remains unclear. This CDR3 spans 13 amino acids. Deletions cut 0 bases from V and 7 bases from J, with 8 bases between. CDR1 is SGHRS and CDR2 is YFSETQ in the germline V gene. CDR3 amino acids: CASSLEGGQPQHF. The CDR3 coding sequence is TGCGCCAGCAGCTTGGAGGGAGGGCAGCCCCAGCATTTT.

This clone was seen a single time. V usage is TRBV7-9 and J usage is TRBJ2-5; tentatively, D is TRBD1 (5 bases). The CDR3 extends over 15 amino acids. Germline lookup yields CDR1 SEHNR and CDR2 FQNEAQ (reference sequence). Trimming shortened V by 2 bases and J by 4 bases, and 14 bases separated the two germline ends. The CDR3 DNA reads as TGTGCCAGCAGCTTATTCGGGCAGGGCCCAGAGACCCAGTACTTC. The encoded protein is CASSLFGQGPETQYF. Using reference TRBV7-9 and TRBJ2-5 for the parts outside the CDR3, the full variable domain is DTGVSQNPRHKITKRGQNVTFRCDPISEHNRLYWYRQTLGQGPEFLTYFQNEAQLEKSRLLSDRFSAERPKGSFSTLEIQRTEQGDSAMYLCASSLFGQGPETQYFGPGTRLLVL.

The gene calls are TRBV6-4 and TRBJ2-7; 13 bases fit TRBD2. The V and J ends lost 3 bases and 0 bases, in that order; junction bases with no gene match: 11. Germline CDR1 is MRHNA and CDR2 is SNTAGT. This CDR3 spans 19 amino acids. The CDR3 nucleotides read TGTGCCAGCAGTGATCCAGAGACTAGCGGGAGGTTGAGCTCCTACGAGCAGTACTTC. Encoded protein: CASSDPETSGRLSSYEQYF.

The sample holds one count of this clone. The chain carries TRBV13 and TRBJ1-2; D is possibly TRBD1 (5 bases). From germline, CDR1 is PRHDT and CDR2 FYEKMQ (reference sequence). This CDR3 has 17 amino acids. With 4 bases removed from V and 3 bases from J, the gap between germline ends came to 21 bases. CDR3 residues: CASSSGLGGRGDYGYTF. In DNA form, the CDR3 reads TGTGCCAGCAGCTCCGGGCTGGGCGGAAGGGGTGACTATGGCTACACCTTC.

The chain carries TRBV28 and TRBJ1-1, with D possibly being TRBD1 (6 bases). The CDR3 contains 16 residues. Trimming took 1 base from V and 5 from J, leaving 17 bases between them. Germline V gives CDR1 MDHEN, CDR2 SYDVKM. This CDR3 is CASSLYPRGSGTEAFF. CDR3 bases: TGTGCCAGCAGTTTATACCCCAGGGGATCAGGGACTGAAGCTTTCTTT. The full variable domain, with the rest looked up from reference TRBV28 and TRBJ1-1, is DVKVTQSSRYLVKRTGEKVFLECVQDMDHENMFWYRQDPGLGLRLIYFSYDVKMKEKGDIPEGYSVSREKKERFSLILESASTNQTSMYLCASSLYPRGSGTEAFFGQGTRLTVV.

V is TRBV29-1 and J is TRBJ2-7, with D perhaps TRBD1 (5 bases). The V end was cut by 0 bases, the J end by 3 bases, with 12 bases between. The CDR3 has 14 residues. Per germline, CDR1 SQVTM and CDR2 ANQGSEA. The CDR3 here is CSVEDPRAGYEQYF. In nucleotides, the CDR3 is TGCAGCGTTGAAGATCCCAGGGCCGGCTACGAGCAGTACTTC.

Only a few counts were recorded for this clone. The chain couples TRBV29-1 to TRBJ2-7; TRBD1 aligns across 9 bases. Germline V CDR1 and CDR2: SQVTM, ANQGSEA. V lost 4 bases and J lost 2; bases outside the gene matches: 9. The CDR3 spans 15 residues. DNA of the CDR3: TGCAGCGTTGTCCCACGACAGGGGGACACCTACGAGCAGTACTTC. Its translation: CSVVPRQGDTYEQYF.

This clone was seen just once. This chain links TRBV6-6 with TRBJ1-5; TRBD1 matches at 7 bases. V lost 5 bases to trimming and J lost 6 bases; unmatched junction nucleotides: 13. The germline V gene has CDR1 MNHNY and CDR2 SVGAGI (reference sequence). The CDR3 contains 16 residues. CDR3 in amino acids: CASSGQQGIVGQPQHF. DNA for the CDR3: TGTGCCAGCAGTGGACAACAGGGGATCGTAGGTCAGCCCCAGCATTTT.

The V gene is TRBV4-3, the J gene TRBJ2-4; perhaps TRBD1 as D (5 bases). The CDR3 length is 15 residues. CDR1 and CDR2 (germline): LGHNA, YSLEER. Trimming shortened V by 0 bases and J by 6 bases, and 12 bases separated the two germline ends. The CDR3 DNA reads TGCGCCAGCAGCCAAGAAGGGGCAGTCAGAAACATTCAGTACTTC. Amino acid sequence: CASSQEGAVRNIQYF.

The gene calls are TRBV4-3 and TRBJ2-3, with 14 nucleotides matching TRBD2. Germline CDR1 LGHNA, CDR2 YSLEER. CDR3 size: 17 residues. The trim removed 4 bases at V and 4 bases at J, leaving 7 bases unmatched. DNA for the CDR3: TGCGCCAGCAGCCGCACGACTAGCGGGGGGGCAGCAGATACGCAGTATTTT. Encoded protein: CASSRTTSGGAADTQYF.

The gene calls are TRBV2 and TRBJ2-3; TRBD1 aligns across 8 bases. From germline, CDR1 is SNHLY and CDR2 FYNNEI. J was trimmed by 0 bases and V by 9 bases; bases with no gene match: 5. CDR3 length equals 14 residues. The CDR3 loop reads CASTGTGSTDTQYF. CDR3 nucleotide sequence: TGTGCCAGTACCGGGACAGGAAGCACAGATACGCAGTATTTT.

In DNA form, the CDR3 reads TGCGCCAGCAGCTTGAGTCCCGCAGGGTCCATCTCCTACGAGCAGTACTTC. This codes for CASSLSPAGSISYEQYF. This chain uses TRBV5-1 with TRBJ2-7; perhaps TRBD1 as D (5 bases). V lost 1 base to trimming and J lost 0 bases, with 17 bases between them. The CDR3 runs to 17 residues. The germline CDR1 and CDR2 sequences are SGHRS and YFSETQ.

The rearrangement uses TRBV6-5 and TRBJ1-1, with a tentative D call TRBD1 (5 bases). V gave up 2 bases and J gave up 3 bases, with 7 bases separating them. Per germline, CDR1 MNHEY and CDR2 SVGAGI. This CDR3 comprises 13 residues. In nucleotides, the CDR3 is TGTGCCAGCAGTTACCTAGGGGACACTGAAGCTTTCTTT. Protein: CASSYLGDTEAFF.

This rearrangement joins TRBV14 to TRBJ2-1; 7 bases fit TRBD2. Germline trimming cut 0 bases from V and 4 bases from J; bases unmatched to any gene: 3. This CDR3 comprises 15 residues. The germline CDR1 and CDR2 sequences are SGHDN and FVKESK. CDR3 sequence reads: CASSQELADYNEQFF. In nucleotides, the CDR3 is TGTGCCAGCAGCCAAGAGCTAGCGGATTACAATGAGCAGTTCTTC.

The chain is built from TRBV20-1 and TRBJ2-5; 8 nucleotides line up with TRBD1. Germline V gives CDR1 DFQATT, CDR2 SNEGSKA (reference sequence). The CDR3 is 11 residues long. The CDR3: CRADRGETQYF. In nucleotides, the CDR3 is TGCAGGGCCGACAGGGGAGAGACCCAGTACTTC.

V usage is TRBV12-1 and J usage is TRBJ2-5; the table's D call, TRBD1, was not checked against the DNA. TRBV12-1 is annotated as a pseudogene. There are 13 residues in the CDR3. The CDR3 region is CASRSQGIETQYF. The CDR3 DNA reads TGTGCCAGCAGGTCTCAGGGAATCGAGACCCAGTACTTC.

V and J are TRBV28 and TRBJ1-2; D is unclear. V was clipped by 7 bases and J by 5 bases, with 20 bases between them. CDR1 and CDR2 from the germline V gene are MDHEN and SYDVKM. The CDR3 is made up of 15 amino acids. CDR3 bases: TGTGCCAGCACCCTAAACAGTGGTAACTCTTATGGCTACACCTTC. Protein sequence: CASTLNSGNSYGYTF.

The rearrangement links TRBV4-1 to TRBJ2-5; D is undetermined. Per germline, CDR1 MGHRA and CDR2 YSYEKL. CDR3 length: 13 residues. V lost 0 bases, J lost 10 bases, and 12 bases lay in between. The CDR3 sequence is CASSQDLSVSQYF. CDR3 coding DNA: TGCGCCAGCAGCCAAGATCTGTCTGTGAGCCAGTACTTC.

The chain employs TRBV5-5 and TRBJ1-5; possibly TRBD1 for D (5 bases). This CDR3 has 14 amino acids. CDR1 and CDR2 (germline): SGHKS, YYEKEE (reference sequence). V was shortened by 4 bases and J by 2 bases, with 10 bases between the two germline ends. CDR3 protein: CASSGGGGNQPQHF. The DNA of the CDR3 is TGTGCCAGCAGCGGGGGAGGAGGCAATCAGCCCCAGCATTTT.

The genes are TRBV6-5 and TRBJ1-3; D is possibly TRBD1 (6 bases). The CDR3 has 16 residues. V was trimmed by 0 bases and J by 6 bases, leaving 15 bases between them. The germline CDR1 and CDR2 sequences are MNHEY and SVGAGI. Here the CDR3 DNA reads TGTGCCAGCAGTTACTCTTCGGCGAAGGGGGAAAACACCATATATTTT. It translates to CASSYSSAKGENTIYF.

The gene calls are TRBV19 and TRBJ1-2; the match to TRBD1 covers 9 bases. Germline V gives CDR1 LNHDA, CDR2 SQIVND (reference sequence). The CDR3 length is 16 residues. J gave up 3 bases and V 5 bases, and 10 bases lay outside the gene matches. For the CDR3, the DNA is TGTGCCAGTAGTTCGCCAGGACAGGGGCTCTACTATGGCTACACCTTC. This gives the protein CASSSPGQGLYYGYTF. Filled out from reference TRBV19 and TRBJ1-2, the complete variable domain reads DGGITQSPKYLFRKEGQNVTLSCEQNLNHDAMYWYRQDPGQGLRLIYYSQIVNDFQKGDIAEGYSVSREKKESFPLTVTSAQKNPTAFYLCASSSPGQGLYYGYTFGSGTRLTVV.

V gene TRBV3-1 (or the pseudogene TRBV3-2) combines with J gene TRBJ2-5; TRBD1 aligns across 9 bases. This CDR3 has 15 residues. J lost 2 bases, V lost 6 bases, and 7 bases had no gene match. CDR1 is LGHDT, CDR2 YNNKEL, per germline (reference sequence). DNA for the CDR3: TGTGCCAGCAGGGGATTCGGGACAGGGCAAGAGACCCAGTACTTC. Protein sequence: CASRGFGTGQETQYF.

The rearrangement uses TRBV6-1 and TRBJ1-2; 9 nucleotides agree with TRBD1. CDR1 and CDR2 from the germline V gene are MNHNS and SASEGT. Germline trimming cut 1 base from V and 2 bases from J; bases unmatched to any gene: 8. CDR3 length equals 17 residues. The CDR3 DNA reads as TGTGCCAGCAGTGAAGGAAGTGATGGACAGGGGAACTATGGCTACACCTTC. This codes for CASSEGSDGQGNYGYTF.

This chain connects TRBV14 to TRBJ1-1; D unclear. Trimming removed 0 bases at V and 5 bases at J, with 25 bases between. There are 19 residues in the CDR3. Germline V CDR1 and CDR2: SGHDN, FVKESK. This CDR3 is CASSQESLWLVNLLTEAFF. The CDR3 DNA reads TGTGCCAGCAGCCAAGAATCGTTATGGTTGGTAAACTTGTTAACTGAAGCTTTCTTT.